The rows below give T cell receptor beta chains drawn from one sample of a study of T cell changes during pregnancy in multiple sclerosis. Method: immunoSEQ multiplex PCR; TCRdb's copy keeps in-frame clones and lacks some. The sample carries some 41,000 clones, almost 95% recorded once. Sequences were derived from CD8+ T cells from peripheral blood mononuclear cells, sampled in the third trimester of pregnancy. The receptors originated from a female donor with multiple sclerosis, enrolled in a pregnancy study. The CDR3 runs from the conserved cysteine through the conserved F or W. A D gene is named only where the DNA matches it firmly. Clone size is shown for a subset of rows, as once, few, many or a class of expanded clone.

cdr3_nt cdr3_aa cdr3_length d_call j_call v_call clone_size
TGTGCCAGCAGCCCGGGTCCCCCTAGCGGGAGTCGCTACGAGCAGTACTTC CASSPGPPSGSRYEQYF 17 TRBD2 TRBJ2-7 TRBV5-4 NA
TGTGCCAGCAGTCTTTCATCGACAGGGGGCAACTACAATGAGCAGTTCTTC CASSLSSTGGNYNEQFF 17 TRBD1 TRBJ2-1 TRBV27 NA
TGTGCCAGCAGCGAAGACAGGAGCTATGGCTACACCTTC CASSEDRSYGYTF 13 NA TRBJ1-2 TRBV6-5 NA
TGTGCCAGCAGTTTACACAGGGGGCGCGAGAGTGAAGCTTTCTTT CASSLHRGRESEAFF 15 TRBD1 TRBJ1-1 TRBV27 NA
TGTGCCAGCAGCGGGGGGGGACATACTAGCACAGATACGCAGTATTTT CASSGGGHTSTDTQYF 16 NA TRBJ2-3 TRBV9 NA
TGTGCCAGCAGCTTAACACCGGGTTCGTTAGCGGGAGGCAATGAGCAGTTCTTC CASSLTPGSLAGGNEQFF 18 TRBD2 TRBJ2-1 TRBV7-3 NA
TGTGCCAGCAGCCCCGGGGACAGCTCTGACATTCAGTACTTC CASSPGDSSDIQYF 14 TRBD1 TRBJ2-4 TRBV7-9 NA
TGTGCCAGCAGTTCCGGGACAGGATACCACACTGAAGCTTTCTTT CASSSGTGYHTEAFF 15 TRBD1 TRBJ1-1 TRBV28 NA
TGTGCCAGCAGCTTGGCCGGTACCGGTTTCGAGACCCAGTACTTC CASSLAGTGFETQYF 15 NA TRBJ2-5 TRBV5-6 once
TGTGCCAGCAGTGAAGGGTTAGCGGGAGCGTTTGGAAGCGGGGAGCTGTTTTTT CASSEGLAGAFGSGELFF 18 TRBD2 TRBJ2-2 TRBV6-1 NA